This T cell receptor (beta chain) came from a study of neurological immune-mediated disorders. This clonotype was seen repeatedly, ten times or more. Its antigen is undetermined. Overall study findings and caveats: No clinical or MRI feature was associated with the multiple sclerosis repertoire cluster.

Over 190 million TCR-beta sequences from 15-18 subjects came out of each sequencing run. Each CDR3 protein gets one entry after TCRdb re-called the 5' RACE reads with MiXCR. The sample has 30,000 to 40,000 distinct CDR3 sequences, 3% to 4% seen once; the top ten hold roughly 2%. Sequencing input: PBMCs. The origin of this receptor is a man aged 30 to 45 with multiple sclerosis.

The CDR3 reads CASSLGRLGSYEQYF. The CDR3 DNA reads as TGTGCCAGCAGCTTAGGGCGGTTAGGCTCCTACGAGCAGTACTTC. The genes are TRBV7-9 and TRBJ2-7; D is undetermined. Trimming took off 1 base at V and 0 bases at J, with 10 bases between the two ends. This CDR3 is built from 15 residues. Germline V gene sequence: CDR1 SEHNR, CDR2 FQNEAQ (reference sequence).